A single sample is the source of the 23 T cell receptor beta chains below, sequenced in a study of CD8 T cells in ankylosing spondylitis. Each CDR3 protein gets one entry after TCRdb re-called the 5' RACE reads with MiXCR. The sample has 200,000 to 250,000 distinct CDR3 sequences; about 10% are singletons. The sequencing input was blood, either unsorted or a sorted T cell fraction (not recorded which). The receptors were sampled from a male donor with ankylosing spondylitis or in good health (not recorded which).

This clonotype was picked up many times. The chain links TRBV12-3 or TRBV12-4 to TRBJ1-2; D perhaps matches TRBD1 (5 bases). CDR3 size: 10 residues. V lost 10 bases to trimming and J lost 4 bases, with 7 bases between them. CDR3 amino acids: CATDSYGYTF. For the CDR3, the DNA is TGTGCCACTGACAGCTATGGCTACACCTTC.

The chain is built from TRBV3-1 and TRBJ2-7, with TRBD2 identical over 7 bases. The germline CDR1 and CDR2 sequences are LGHDT and YNNKEL (reference sequence). V lost 5 bases, J lost 3 bases, and 10 bases stayed unmatched. The CDR3 is 15 residues long. The DNA for the CDR3 is TGTGCCAGCAGCTACCGGGACTATGCCAACTACGAGCAGTACTTC. Protein: CASSYRDYANYEQYF.

This clonotype was observed a few times. V usage is TRBV30 and J usage is TRBJ2-2; D perhaps matches TRBD1 (6 bases). This CDR3 has 15 amino acids. V was clipped by 2 bases and J by 2 bases, with 12 bases between them. Germline V gene data show CDR1 as GTSNPN and CDR2 as SVGIG (reference sequence). The CDR3 reads CAWSIDRPNTGELFF. The CDR3 DNA sequence: TGTGCCTGGAGTATTGACAGGCCCAACACCGGGGAGCTGTTTTTT.

This clonotype came up a few times. The rearrangement joins TRBV10-3 to TRBJ2-1; D gene uncertain. V was shortened by 2 bases and J by 9 bases, with 17 bases between the two germline ends. The CDR3 spans 15 residues. Germline V lookup: CDR1 ENHRY, CDR2 SYGVKD. The CDR3 reads CAISEEDTRVREQFF. Written as DNA, the CDR3 is TGTGCCATCAGTGAGGAAGACACCCGCGTCCGTGAGCAGTTCTTC.

V gene TRBV27 combines with J gene TRBJ2-2; D gene uncertain. With 9 bases removed from V and 4 bases from J, the gap between germline ends came to 6 bases. The CDR3 runs to 11 residues. Germline loops: CDR1 MNHEY, CDR2 SMNVEV (reference sequence). The CDR3 DNA sequence: TGTGCCAGGGGCGCCACCGGGGAGCTGTTTTTT. Its translation: CARGATGELFF.

This clonotype was seen at least ten times. The junction does not match germline at one end; this may be a read error. Here the CDR3 reads CASSSGTGAYEQYF. Written as DNA, the CDR3 is TGTGCTAGCAGCTCCGGGACAGGAGCCTACGAGCAGTACTTC. J is TRBJ2-7 and V is TRBV7-7; TRBD1 matches 8 bases. The CDR3 runs to 14 residues. CDR1 and CDR2 from the germline V gene are SSHAT and FNYEAQ (reference sequence).

V and J are TRBV9 and TRBJ1-5; 9 positions match TRBD1. The junction had 6 bases not matched to a gene; V was cut back by 0 bases and J by 5 bases. Germline V lookup: CDR1 SGDLS, CDR2 YYNGEE. CDR3 length: 16 amino acids. The CDR3: CASSVGGQGGDQPQHF. The CDR3 region has the DNA TGTGCCAGCAGCGTAGGGGGACAGGGAGGCGATCAGCCCCAGCATTTT.

This clonotype has ten or more counts. The chain joins TRBV2 to TRBJ2-2; no firm D call. Germline CDR1 and CDR2: SNHLY and FYNNEI. The CDR3 runs to 14 residues. Trimming cost V 7 bases and J 4 bases, with 13 bases left between them. The CDR3 protein is CASKTTIGTGELFF. The DNA of the CDR3 is TGTGCCAGCAAAACAACAATTGGCACCGGGGAGCTGTTTTTT.

This clonotype was recorded many times. V usage is TRBV20-1 and J usage is TRBJ2-7; 9 bases agree with TRBD1. V trimming: 6 bases; J trimming: 7 bases; junction bases outside the gene matches: 19. Germline lookup yields CDR1 DFQATT and CDR2 SNEGSKA (reference sequence). The CDR3 totals 16 residues. DNA for the CDR3: TGCAGTGCCCCCCCGCCGGGGACAGGGTGGTCGAGTGAGCAGTACTTC. Translated: CSAPPPGTGWSSEQYF.

The chain is built from TRBV7-2 and TRBJ2-7; D gene unclear. The CDR3 extends over 14 amino acids. Per the germline V gene, CDR1 is SGHTA and CDR2 is FQGNSA. V was clipped by 3 bases and J by 5 bases, with 14 bases between them. The DNA for the CDR3 is TGTGCCAGCAGCTTCCTTAGGGTAGAAGACGAGCAGTACTTC. Encoded protein: CASSFLRVEDEQYF.

In its sample, this clonotype was seen a few times. This chain links TRBV5-5 with TRBJ1-3; D call uncertain. This CDR3 has 14 residues. The ends were cut back, 0 bases at V and 2 bases at J, with 6 bases in the middle. Germline lookup yields CDR1 SGHKS and CDR2 YYEKEE (reference sequence). CDR3 nucleotide sequence: TGTGCCAGCAGCTTGGAGGCGGCTGGAAACACCATATATTTT. Protein sequence: CASSLEAAGNTIYF.

This clonotype showed up just a few times. The chain has TRBV25-1 and TRBJ1-1; D is ambiguous. CDR3 size: 14 residues. V was shortened by 6 bases and J by 3 bases, with 14 bases between the two germline ends. From germline, CDR1 is MGHDK and CDR2 SYGVNS. In nucleotides, the CDR3 is TGTGCCAGCAGCGAGTTTGTTGGGGACACTGAAGCTTTCTTT. It codes for CASSEFVGDTEAFF. Full variable domain (remainder filled in from reference TRBV25-1 and TRBJ1-1): EADIYQTPRYLVIGTGKKITLECSQTMGHDKMYWYQQDPGMELHLIHYSYGVNSTEKGDLSSESTVSRIRTEHFPLTLESARPSHTSQYLCASSEFVGDTEAFFGQGTRLTVV.

This clonotype was seen at least ten times. This chain connects TRBV7-6 to TRBJ2-5; the D gene is possibly TRBD2 (5 bases). Germline CDR1 reads SGHVS; CDR2 reads FNYEAQ. This CDR3 region has 18 residues. V was cut by 5 bases and J by 2 bases, with 24 bases left in between. Here the CDR3 reads CASSPIGKTTRGQETQYF. DNA of the CDR3: TGTGCCAGCAGCCCCATCGGGAAGACTACCCGGGGTCAAGAGACCCAGTACTTC.

The chain uses TRBV5-8 and TRBJ2-2; the D is unclear. Germline V gene data show CDR1 as SGHTS and CDR2 as YDEGEE. Trimming removed 5 bases at V and 3 bases at J, with 14 bases between. This CDR3 spans 15 amino acids. The CDR3 coding sequence is TGTGCCAGCAGTTTTTGGCAGGTTTACACCGGGGAGCTGTTTTTT. Protein: CASSFWQVYTGELFF.

This clonotype was detected many times. CDR3 amino acids: CASSSVEGSSGANVLTF. CDR3 nucleotides: TGTGCCAGCAGTTCCGTGGAAGGGAGCTCTGGGGCCAACGTCCTGACTTTC. This chain uses TRBV28 with TRBJ2-6; TRBD2 might be the D (5 bases). V dropped 4 bases and J dropped 0 bases, with 13 bases sitting between them. The CDR3 contains 17 residues. Per germline, CDR1 MDHEN and CDR2 SYDVKM.

This clonotype was seen ten or more times. This sequence joins TRBV29-1 and TRBJ2-2, with a possible D match to TRBD1 (6 bases). The germline V gene has CDR1 SQVTM and CDR2 ANQGSEA. This CDR3 comprises 14 residues. V lost 7 bases and J lost 1, with 13 bases in between. Here the CDR3 reads CSGSTTGNTGELFF. DNA for the CDR3: TGCAGCGGTTCGACGACAGGGAACACCGGGGAGCTGTTTTTT.

The table lists this clonotype with many counts. The rearrangement links TRBV24-1 to TRBJ2-7, with D uncertain. Trimming stripped 4 bases from V and 7 bases from J, with 13 bases between. The germline V gene encodes CDR1 KGHDR and CDR2 SFDVKD. There are 13 residues in the CDR3. The CDR3 region is CATSDPPLEEQYF. As DNA, the CDR3 is TGTGCCACCAGTGACCCACCGCTTGAGGAGCAGTACTTC.

This clonotype has just a few counts. CDR3 sequence reads: CASSPLNSINEQYF. CDR3 in DNA: TGTGCCAGCAGCCCCCTTAATTCGATAAACGAGCAGTACTTC. The rearrangement joins TRBV7-2 to TRBJ2-7; D is ambiguous. The CDR3 is made up of 14 amino acids. Trimming took off 5 bases at V and 5 bases at J, with 16 bases between the two ends. In germline, CDR1 is SGHTA, CDR2 FQGNSA.

This clonotype was detected a few times. The chain uses TRBV5-6 and TRBJ2-5; D is perhaps TRBD1 (6 bases). The CDR3 spans 14 residues. Deletions cut 4 bases from V and 4 bases from J, with 14 bases between. Germline loops: CDR1 SGHDT, CDR2 YYEEEE. The CDR3 here is CASSDEQGAETQYF. CDR3 coding DNA: TGTGCCAGCAGCGACGAACAGGGCGCAGAGACCCAGTACTTC.

A note on this clonotype: This could be a read error, since a much larger clone is one nucleotide away. The chain couples TRBV11-2 to TRBJ2-5, with D possibly being TRBD2 (6 bases). Germline CDR1 SGHAT, CDR2 FQNNGV. CDR3 size: 18 residues. V lost 2 bases and J 1 base, leaving 20 bases between the germline ends. Here the CDR3 reads CASSLKLPRGEIQETQYF. The DNA for the CDR3 is TGTGCCAGCAGCTTAAAGCTTCCCCGCGGGGAGATCCAAGAGACCCAGTACTTC. Full variable domain (missing parts from reference TRBV11-2 and TRBJ2-5): EAGVAQSPRYKIIEKRQSVAFWCNPISGHATLYWYQQILGQGPKLLIQFQNNGVVDDSQLPKDRFSAERLKGVDSTLKIQPAKLEDSAVYLCASSLKLPRGEIQETQYFGPGTRLLVL.

Many counts were recorded for this clonotype. V and J are TRBV11-3 and TRBJ2-3, with 10 bases identical to TRBD2. Germline CDR1 and CDR2: SGHNT and YENEEA. The CDR3 covers 15 residues. V shed 5 bases and J 2 bases; nucleotides not matched to a gene: 4. The CDR3 loop reads CASSAGLADTDTQYF. The CDR3 DNA sequence: TGTGCCAGCAGCGCCGGACTAGCGGACACAGATACGCAGTATTTT.

The chain combines TRBV6-1 with TRBJ1-3, with a weak D call TRBD1 (5 bases). Trimming removed 6 bases at V and 1 base at J, with 13 bases between. Germline CDR1 reads MNHNS; CDR2 reads SASEGT. The CDR3 has 15 amino acids. The CDR3 reads CASRTRGGSGNTIYF. CDR3 DNA sequence: TGTGCCAGCAGAACCCGGGGGGGATCTGGAAACACCATATATTTT.

The sample holds a few counts of this clonotype. The chain is built from TRBV20-1 and TRBJ1-4; 9 bases align to TRBD1. Trimming took 7 bases from V and 0 from J; bases not matched to a gene: 12. Germline V gene data show CDR1 as DFQATT and CDR2 as SNEGSKA (reference sequence). The CDR3 is 17 residues long. The CDR3 protein is CSVSQGAGAATNEKLFF. The CDR3 nucleotides read TGCAGTGTCTCACAGGGGGCGGGGGCCGCAACTAATGAAAAACTGTTTTTT.